The sequence of this TCR beta chain was determined in a study of shared clonotypes between healthy human individuals. Positively selected for CCR7, the CD45RO-negative cells used as naive CD8 cells excluded terminally differentiated effector memory CD45RA+ cells. Assay: immunoSEQ multiplex PCR; the TCRdb copy retains only in-frame clones and omits some. Among 550,000 to 750,000 clones, 92% were seen once, and the ten largest hold about 24%. Between the trimmed V and J ends, which lost 4 bases and 5 bases, there was a span of 17 bases. Germline-derived CDR1 and CDR2 are SGHTS and YDEGEE. The CDR3 is made up of 15 amino acids.

The sample taken for sequencing was naive CD8+ T cells sorted from blood. The receptor's source is a man aged 30 to 45 in good health. V usage is TRBV5-8 and J usage is TRBJ2-3; tentative D call: TRBD2 (5 bases). CDR3 nucleotides: TGTGCCAGCAGCGACCGAGTGGGAGTCGGAGATACGCAGTATTTT. Protein product: CASSDRVGVGDTQYF.